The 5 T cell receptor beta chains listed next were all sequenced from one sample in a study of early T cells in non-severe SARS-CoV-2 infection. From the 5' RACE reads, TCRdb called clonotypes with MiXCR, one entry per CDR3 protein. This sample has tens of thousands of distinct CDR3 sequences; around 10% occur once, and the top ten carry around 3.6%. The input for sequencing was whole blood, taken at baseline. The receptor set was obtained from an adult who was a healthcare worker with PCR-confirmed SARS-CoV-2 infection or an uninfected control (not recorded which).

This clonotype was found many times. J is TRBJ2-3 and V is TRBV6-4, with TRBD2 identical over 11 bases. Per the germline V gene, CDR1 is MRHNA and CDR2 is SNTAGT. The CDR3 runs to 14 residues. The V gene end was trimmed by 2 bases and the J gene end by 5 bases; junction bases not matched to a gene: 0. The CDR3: CASSDLAGGDTQYF. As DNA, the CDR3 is TGTGCCAGCAGTGACCTAGCGGGGGGAGATACGCAGTATTTT.

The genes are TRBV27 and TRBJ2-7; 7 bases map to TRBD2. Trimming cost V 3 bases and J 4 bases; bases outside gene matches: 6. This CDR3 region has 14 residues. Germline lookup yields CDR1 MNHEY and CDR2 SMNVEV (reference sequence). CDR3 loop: CASSLRGKSYEQYF. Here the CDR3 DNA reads TGTGCCAGCAGTTTGCGGGGGAAATCGTACGAGCAGTACTTC.

CDR3 sequence reads: CSARRAGVSHTQYF. CDR3 nucleotide sequence: TGCAGTGCTAGAAGGGCGGGAGTTTCGCATACGCAGTATTTT. This chain links TRBV20-1 with TRBJ2-3, with 7 nucleotides matching TRBD2. V shed 2 bases and J 7 bases; nucleotides not matched to a gene: 9. The CDR3 contains 14 residues. Germline CDR1 is DFQATT and CDR2 is SNEGSKA (reference sequence).

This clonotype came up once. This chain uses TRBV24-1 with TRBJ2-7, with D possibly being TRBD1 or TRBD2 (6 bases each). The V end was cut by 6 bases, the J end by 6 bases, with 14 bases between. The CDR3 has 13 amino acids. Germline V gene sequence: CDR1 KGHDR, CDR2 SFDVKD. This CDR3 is CATSSVGGGEQYF. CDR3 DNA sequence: TGTGCCACCAGTTCCGTCGGGGGCGGCGAGCAGTACTTC.

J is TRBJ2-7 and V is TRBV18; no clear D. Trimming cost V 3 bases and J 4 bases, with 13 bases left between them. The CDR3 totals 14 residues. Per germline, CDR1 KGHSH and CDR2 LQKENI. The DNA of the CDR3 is TGTGCCAGCTCACCCCCTCTGGGCTTTTACGAGCAGTACTTC. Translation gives CASSPPLGFYEQYF.